The 26 T cell receptor beta chains below come from one sample, sequenced in a study of blood T cell repertoires in COVID-19. TCRdb keeps only in-frame clones here, not all; method: immunoSEQ multiplex PCR. The sample yields roughly 190,000 clones, about 80% seen once. Source material: PBMCs or T cells enriched from blood (not recorded which). These receptors all stem from a woman aged 55-69 years with acute COVID-19.

Of note for this clone: The junction departs from the called germline gene at one end, perhaps through a read error. The chain has TRBV12-3 or TRBV12-4 and TRBJ2-5, with a weak D call TRBD1 (5 bases). This CDR3 region has 13 residues. The CDR3 region is CTSSSPGRETQYF. The CDR3 bases are TGTACCAGCAGTTCGCCAGGGCGGGAGACCCAGTACTTC.

The rearrangement uses TRBV6-5 and TRBJ2-4, with D maybe TRBD2 (6 bases). This CDR3 comprises 13 residues. Germline V gives CDR1 MNHEY, CDR2 SVGAGI. The V end was cut by 7 bases, the J end by 7 bases, with 14 bases between. The CDR3 reads CASKRGGANIQYF. The CDR3 bases are TGTGCCAGCAAAAGGGGCGGGGCTAACATTCAGTACTTC.

V usage is TRBV7-2 and J usage is TRBJ2-3, with 8 bases identical to TRBD2. This CDR3 spans 15 amino acids. V lost 4 bases, J lost 8 bases, and 11 bases stayed unmatched. Germline lookup yields CDR1 SGHTA and CDR2 FQGNSA. Written as DNA, the CDR3 is TGTGCCAGCAGCTATAAAAACAGCGGGAGCAGTACGCAGTATTTT. It encodes CASSYKNSGSSTQYF.

The chain uses TRBV29-1 and TRBJ1-1, with 7 bases matching TRBD1. The CDR3 extends over 16 amino acids. J lost 2 bases, V lost 7 bases, and 16 bases had no gene match. The V gene's germline CDR1 is SQVTM and CDR2 ANQGSEA. The DNA of the CDR3 is TGCAGCGCTGGGGGGCCCCATACAGGGGTTAACACTGAAGCTTTCTTT. As protein: CSAGGPHTGVNTEAFF.

The CDR3 nucleotides read TGTGCCAGCAGCCCAGCGGGGGGGAGCTCCTACAATGAGCAGTTCTTC. Residues: CASSPAGGSSYNEQFF. The J gene is TRBJ2-1, the V gene TRBV6-2 or TRBV6-3, with TRBD2 matching over 10 bases. Trimming removed 6 bases from V and 0 bases from J; junction bases left unmatched: 5. The germline V gene encodes CDR1 MNHEY and CDR2 SVGEGT. CDR3 length: 16 amino acids.

The chain links TRBV28 to TRBJ2-1; 8 bases fit TRBD2. This CDR3 comprises 16 residues. Germline V gene sequence: CDR1 MDHEN, CDR2 SYDVKM. V lost 6 bases, J lost 0 bases, and 7 bases stayed unmatched. CDR3: CASSSPGGVSYNEQFF. The CDR3 DNA reads as TGTGCCAGCAGCTCCCCCGGGGGGGTCTCCTACAATGAGCAGTTCTTC.

The rearrangement uses TRBV18 and TRBJ2-5; possible D gene TRBD1, 7 bases. CDR3 length: 14 amino acids. CDR1 and CDR2 (germline): KGHSH, LQKENI. V lost 3 bases and J 3 bases, leaving 11 bases between the germline ends. The CDR3 loop reads CASSPRDSKETQYF. CDR3 DNA sequence: TGTGCCAGCTCACCGCGGGACAGCAAAGAGACCCAGTACTTC.

The chain is built from TRBV7-2 and TRBJ1-6, with TRBD1 matching 11 bases. Germline V lookup: CDR1 SGHTA, CDR2 FQGNSA. V lost 5 bases and J lost 10; bases outside the gene matches: 7. The CDR3 is 15 amino acids. The CDR3 protein is CASSPRTGGLSPLHF. The CDR3 coding sequence is TGTGCCAGCAGCCCCAGGACAGGGGGCTTATCACCCCTCCACTTT.

V and J are TRBV3-1 (or the pseudogene TRBV3-2) and TRBJ2-5; D might be TRBD2 (5 bases). Germline CDR1 and CDR2: LGHDT and YNNKEL (reference sequence). V was clipped by 2 bases and J by 2 bases, with 12 bases between them. This CDR3 is built from 15 residues. For the CDR3, the DNA is TGTGCCAGCAGCCAAAGGTTTACTAGGCAAGAGACCCAGTACTTC. It specifies CASSQRFTRQETQYF.

V and J are TRBV6-2 or TRBV6-3 and TRBJ1-1; weak D call: TRBD1 (5 bases). Germline V lookup: CDR1 MNHEY, CDR2 SVGEGT. This CDR3 contains 13 residues. V was trimmed by 5 bases and J by 2 bases, leaving 9 bases between them. The CDR3 here is CASSDRSNTEAFF. CDR3 nucleotide sequence: TGTGCCAGCAGTGACAGATCTAACACTGAAGCTTTCTTT.

V gene TRBV12-3 or TRBV12-4 combines with J gene TRBJ1-1; 7 nucleotides match TRBD1. The CDR3 extends over 11 amino acids. Trimming took 6 bases from V and 7 from J; bases not matched to a gene: 2. Here the CDR3 DNA reads TGTGCCAGCAGCTACAGGGGTGAAGCTTTCTTT. Translating it yields CASSYRGEAFF.

The chain employs TRBV6-5 and TRBJ1-5, with D unclear. This CDR3 contains 15 residues. V was pared by 0 bases and J by 6 bases, with 12 bases between. The germline V gene encodes CDR1 MNHEY and CDR2 SVGAGI. The CDR3 loop is CASSYSGRAIQPQHF. CDR3 DNA sequence: TGTGCCAGCAGTTACTCAGGGCGGGCAATTCAGCCCCAGCATTTT.

This clone was seen many times. V gene TRBV3-1 (or the pseudogene TRBV3-2) combines with J gene TRBJ1-5; the D is unclear. V dropped 0 bases and J dropped 6 bases, with 9 bases sitting between them. This CDR3 has 14 residues. CDR1 and CDR2 from the germline V gene are LGHDT and YNNKEL (reference sequence). CDR3 sequence reads: CASSQDTRGQPQHF. CDR3 bases: TGTGCCAGCAGCCAAGATACGAGAGGTCAGCCCCAGCATTTT.

The chain has TRBV10-3 and TRBJ2-1; 8 nucleotides align to TRBD2. The CDR3 contains 15 residues. The junction had 9 bases not matched to a gene; V was cut back by 5 bases and J by 6 bases. The V gene's germline CDR1 is ENHRY and CDR2 SYGVKD. CDR3 protein: CAISSGTRGLNEQFF. DNA of the CDR3: TGTGCCATCAGTTCCGGGACTAGAGGCCTCAATGAGCAGTTCTTC.

This chain connects TRBV10-3 to TRBJ1-2; no reliable D call. Trimming took off 0 bases at V and 4 bases at J, with 9 bases between the two ends. Germline lookup yields CDR1 ENHRY and CDR2 SYGVKD. The CDR3 is 14 residues long. DNA for the CDR3: TGTGCCATCAGTGAGTCGGAAAGGAGCTATGGCTACACCTTC. It is translated as CAISESERSYGYTF.

The V and J genes are TRBV3-1 (or the pseudogene TRBV3-2) and TRBJ1-6; D may be TRBD1 (6 bases). Germline V gives CDR1 LGHDT, CDR2 YNNKEL (reference sequence). Deletions cut 3 bases from V and 9 bases from J, with 15 bases between. The CDR3 sequence is 15 residues long. The CDR3, as DNA: TGTGCCAGCAGCCAGGGGGGGGCTGATGGTTCACCCCTCCACTTT. Its protein is CASSQGGADGSPLHF.

In this sample, this clone turned up a few times. CDR3 in amino acids: CASYGAGANTGELFF. The CDR3 DNA follows: TGTGCCAGCTACGGGGCAGGGGCGAACACCGGGGAGCTGTTTTTT. The V call is TRBV28, the J call TRBJ2-2; D is perhaps TRBD1 (6 bases). Per the germline V gene, CDR1 is MDHEN and CDR2 is SYDVKM. The CDR3 loop spans 15 amino acids. The V end was cut by 8 bases, the J end by 0 bases, with 13 bases between.

This chain uses TRBV24-1 with TRBJ2-3, with D uncertain. The germline V gene has CDR1 KGHDR and CDR2 SFDVKD. CDR3 length equals 12 residues. V lost 9 bases and J 9 bases, leaving 15 bases between the germline ends. Written as DNA, the CDR3 is TGTGCCACCGAGGATTCACAAGGAACGCAGTATTTT. This encodes CATEDSQGTQYF.

V is TRBV11-2 and J is TRBJ2-7, with 8 bases fitting TRBD2. The CDR3 runs to 15 residues. CDR1 is SGHAT and CDR2 is FQNNGV in the germline V gene. V shed 1 base, J shed 5 bases, and the junction held 7 bases outside the gene matches. CDR3 sequence (DNA): TGTGCCAGCAGCTTAGGGACCGTACTAGCGGACGAGCAGTACTTC. Its protein product is CASSLGTVLADEQYF.

The genes are TRBV7-2 and TRBJ2-7; D not resolved. Per the germline V gene, CDR1 is SGHTA and CDR2 is FQGNSA. The V end lost 0 bases, the J end lost 3 bases, and 6 bases lay between the germline ends. CDR3 length: 13 amino acids. CDR3 DNA: TGTGCCAGCAGCTTAGCGGGCAGCTACGAGCAGTACTTC. Residues: CASSLAGSYEQYF.

J is TRBJ1-3 and V is TRBV19; tentatively, D is TRBD1 (5 bases). Between the trimmed V and J ends, which lost 1 base and 1 base, there was a span of 11 bases. The V gene's germline CDR1 is LNHDA and CDR2 SQIVND (reference sequence). The CDR3 spans 16 residues. Written as DNA, the CDR3 is TGTGCCAGTAGTATAGCCACCGGGGGTTCTGGAAACACCATATATTTT. This sequence encodes CASSIATGGSGNTIYF.

V and J are TRBV6-5 and TRBJ1-3; perhaps TRBD1 as D (6 bases). Per germline, CDR1 MNHEY and CDR2 SVGAGI. Trimming cost V 7 bases and J 3 bases, with 16 bases left between them. The CDR3 has 15 residues. This chain's CDR3 is CASTGGPELGNTIYF. The CDR3 DNA reads TGTGCCAGCACCGGGGGGCCGGAGCTTGGAAACACCATATATTTT.

V is TRBV28 and J is TRBJ1-3, with D perhaps TRBD1 (6 bases). From germline, CDR1 is MDHEN and CDR2 SYDVKM. The CDR3 consists of 15 residues. V lost 6 bases and J lost 1, with 13 bases in between. The CDR3 nucleotides are TGTGCCAGCAGCGCCATGGGGGCGTCTGGAAACACCATATATTTT. Amino acid sequence: CASSAMGASGNTIYF.

On this clone: The CDR3 does not end in the conserved phenylalanine or tryptophan, so this is likely a read error. Because the CDR3's place on the DNA is in doubt, the DNA is left out and the CDR3 is given as listed by TCRdb. The chain couples TRBV19 to TRBJ1-1. The germline V gene has CDR1 LNHDA and CDR2 SQIVND (reference sequence). Inclusive of both ends, the CDR3 amounts to 11 amino acids. CDR3 amino acids: CASSIGAAFLR.

The CDR3 region is CASSPAEGTEAFF. The CDR3 bases are TGTGCCAGCTCACCCGCAGAGGGCACTGAAGCTTTCTTT. The chain couples TRBV18 to TRBJ1-1; D remains unclear. Germline V gives CDR1 KGHSH, CDR2 LQKENI. With 3 bases removed from V and 4 bases from J, the gap between germline ends came to 9 bases. This CDR3 spans 13 amino acids.

This rearrangement joins TRBV19 to TRBJ1-2; possible D gene TRBD1, 5 bases. Looked up from germline, CDR1 is LNHDA and CDR2 is SQIVND (reference sequence). V gave up 6 bases and J gave up 5 bases, with 22 bases separating them. This CDR3 has 16 amino acids. For the CDR3, the DNA is TGTGCCAGTAGGAATTTGGACAATCCGACGAGGTATGGCTACACCTTC. It is translated as CASRNLDNPTRYGYTF.